This T cell receptor beta chain emerged from a study of T cells in Graves' hyperthyroidism and ophthalmopathy. Study-level background: Peripheral blood was obtained at initial diagnosis, preceding any treatment. Study-wide findings and caveats: Before onset, by a median of about six months, the model predicted ophthalmopathy. Blood also carried most thyroid clonotypes expanded above 0.001.

As regards this clonotype: Its antigen is unknown.

It was RNA transcripts that yielded the amplified TCR beta CDR3 regions. The primer set for the first-round RT-PCR of the TCR CDR3 was HTBI. TCRdb processed the multiplex PCR reads anew with MiXCR; each CDR3 protein has one entry. The table has 400,000 to 600,000 distinct CDR3 sequences, 15% to 20% seen once. Germline CDR1 DFQATT, CDR2 SNEGSKA (reference sequence). The CDR3 is 14 residues long. V dropped 6 bases and J dropped 8; count of bases not matched to a gene: 6. Sequenced: blood. The chain employs TRBV20-1 and TRBJ2-1, with TRBD2 matching 14 bases. The clonotype was recovered from a woman aged 25 to 39 with Graves' ophthalmopathy. The CDR3 sequence is CSARLAGGRYEQFF. In DNA form, the CDR3 reads TGCAGTGCCAGACTAGCGGGAGGGAGGTATGAGCAGTTCTTC.